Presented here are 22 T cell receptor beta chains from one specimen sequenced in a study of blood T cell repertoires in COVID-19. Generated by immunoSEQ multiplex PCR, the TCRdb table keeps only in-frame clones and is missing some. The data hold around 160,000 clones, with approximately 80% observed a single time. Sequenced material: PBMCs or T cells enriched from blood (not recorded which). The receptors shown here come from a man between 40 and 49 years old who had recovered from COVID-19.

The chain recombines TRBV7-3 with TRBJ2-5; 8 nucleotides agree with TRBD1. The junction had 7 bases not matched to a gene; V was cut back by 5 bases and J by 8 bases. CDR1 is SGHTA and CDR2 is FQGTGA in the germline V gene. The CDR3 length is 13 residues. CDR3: CASSTGQGGTQYF. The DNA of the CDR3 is TGTGCCAGCAGCACCGGACAGGGTGGAACCCAGTACTTC.

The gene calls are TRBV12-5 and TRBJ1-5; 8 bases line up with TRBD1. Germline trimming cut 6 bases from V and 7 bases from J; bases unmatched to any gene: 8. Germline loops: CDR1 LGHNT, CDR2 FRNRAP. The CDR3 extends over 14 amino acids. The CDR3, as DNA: TGTGCTAGTGGCCTGACAACAGGGGGACAGCCCCAGCATTTT. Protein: CASGLTTGGQPQHF.

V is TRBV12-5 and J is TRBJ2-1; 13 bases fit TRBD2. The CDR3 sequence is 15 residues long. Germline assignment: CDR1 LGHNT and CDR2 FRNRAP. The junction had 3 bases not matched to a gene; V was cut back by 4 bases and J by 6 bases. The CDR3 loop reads CASGSGTSGANEQFF. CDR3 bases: TGTGCTAGTGGTTCAGGGACTAGCGGGGCCAATGAGCAGTTCTTC.

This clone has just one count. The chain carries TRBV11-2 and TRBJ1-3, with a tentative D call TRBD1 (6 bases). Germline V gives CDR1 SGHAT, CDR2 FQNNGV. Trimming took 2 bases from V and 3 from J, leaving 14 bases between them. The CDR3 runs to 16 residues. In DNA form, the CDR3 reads TGTGCCAGCAGCTTATCGGGGGGCAAGAGTGGAAACACCATATATTTT. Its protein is CASSLSGGKSGNTIYF.

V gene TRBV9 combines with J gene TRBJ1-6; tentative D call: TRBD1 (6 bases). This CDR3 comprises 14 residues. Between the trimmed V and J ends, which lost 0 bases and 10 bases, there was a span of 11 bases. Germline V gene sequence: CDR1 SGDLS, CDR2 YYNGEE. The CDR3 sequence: CASSVESGVSPLHF. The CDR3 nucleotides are TGTGCCAGCAGCGTAGAGTCAGGGGTATCACCCCTCCACTTT.

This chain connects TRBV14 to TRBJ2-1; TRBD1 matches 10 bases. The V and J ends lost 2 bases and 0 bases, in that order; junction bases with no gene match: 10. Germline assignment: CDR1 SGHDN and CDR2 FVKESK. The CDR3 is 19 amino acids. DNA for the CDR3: TGTGCCAGCAGCCAATCCCGGGACAGGGGACCAAGCTCCTACAATGAGCAGTTCTTC. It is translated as CASSQSRDRGPSSYNEQFF.

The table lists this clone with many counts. The DNA of the CDR3 is TGTGCCAGCAGGTGCCAGGACAGGTCCTACGAGCAGTACGTC. Its translation: CASRCQDRSYEQYV. This chain links TRBV21-1 with TRBJ2-7; TRBD1, the table's D call, lacks a check against the DNA. TRBV21-1 is classified as a pseudogene. This CDR3 has 14 residues.

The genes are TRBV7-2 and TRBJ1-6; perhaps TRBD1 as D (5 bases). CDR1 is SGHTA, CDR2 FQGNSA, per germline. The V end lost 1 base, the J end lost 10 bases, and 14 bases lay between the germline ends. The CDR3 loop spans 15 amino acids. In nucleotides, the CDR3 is TGTGCCAGCAGCTTAGTGGTTGGAGACAGCTCACCCCTCCACTTT. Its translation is CASSLVVGDSSPLHF.

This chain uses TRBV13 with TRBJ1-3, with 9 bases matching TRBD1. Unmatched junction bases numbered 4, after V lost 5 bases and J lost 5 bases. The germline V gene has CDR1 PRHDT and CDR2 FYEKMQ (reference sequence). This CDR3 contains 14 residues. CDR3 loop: CASSPGTGRNTIYF. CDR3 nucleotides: TGTGCCAGCAGCCCGGGGACAGGGAGAAACACCATATATTTT. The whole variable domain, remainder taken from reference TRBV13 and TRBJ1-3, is AAGVIQSPRHLIKEKRETATLKCYPIPRHDTVYWYQQGPGQDPQFLISFYEKMQSDKGSIPDRFSAQQFSDYHSELNMSSLELGDSALYFCASSPGTGRNTIYFGEGSWLTVV.

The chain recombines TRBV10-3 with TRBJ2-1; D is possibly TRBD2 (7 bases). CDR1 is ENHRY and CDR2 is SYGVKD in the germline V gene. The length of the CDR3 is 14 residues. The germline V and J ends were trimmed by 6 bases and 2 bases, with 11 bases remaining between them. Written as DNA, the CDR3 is TGTGCCATCAGAAGGGGGGGGCCCTACAATGAGCAGTTCTTC. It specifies CAIRRGGPYNEQFF.

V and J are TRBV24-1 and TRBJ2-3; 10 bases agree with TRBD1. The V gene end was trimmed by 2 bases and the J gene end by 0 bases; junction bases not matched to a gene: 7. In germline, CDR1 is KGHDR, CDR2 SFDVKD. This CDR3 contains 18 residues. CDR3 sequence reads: CATSDSLGQGISTDTQYF. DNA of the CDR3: TGTGCCACCAGTGATTCCCTGGGACAGGGGATTAGCACAGATACGCAGTATTTT.

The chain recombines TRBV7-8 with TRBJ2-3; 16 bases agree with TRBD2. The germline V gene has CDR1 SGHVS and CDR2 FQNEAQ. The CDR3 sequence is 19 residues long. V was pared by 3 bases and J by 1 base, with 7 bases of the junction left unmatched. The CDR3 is CASSFPGLAGGPGTDTQYF. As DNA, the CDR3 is TGTGCCAGCAGCTTCCCGGGACTAGCGGGGGGGCCGGGCACAGATACGCAGTATTTT. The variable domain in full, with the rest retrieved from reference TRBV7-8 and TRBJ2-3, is GAGVSQSPRYKVAKRGQDVALRCDPISGHVSLFWYQQALGQGPEFLTYFQNEAQLDKSGLPSDRFFAERPEGSVSTLKIQRTQQEDSAVYLCASSFPGLAGGPGTDTQYFGPGTRLTVL.

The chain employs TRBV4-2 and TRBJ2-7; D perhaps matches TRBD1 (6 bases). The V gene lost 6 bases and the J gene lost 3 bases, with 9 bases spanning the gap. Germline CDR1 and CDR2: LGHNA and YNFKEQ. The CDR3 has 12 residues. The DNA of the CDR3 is TGTGCCAGCAGGGGGACAAACTACGAGCAGTACTTC. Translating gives CASRGTNYEQYF.

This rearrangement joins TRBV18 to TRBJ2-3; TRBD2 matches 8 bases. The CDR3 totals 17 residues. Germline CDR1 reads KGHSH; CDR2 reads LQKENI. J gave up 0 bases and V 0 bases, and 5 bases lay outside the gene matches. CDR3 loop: CASSPPRRGGSTDTQYF. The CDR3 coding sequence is TGTGCCAGCTCACCACCGCGCCGGGGGGGGAGCACAGATACGCAGTATTTT.

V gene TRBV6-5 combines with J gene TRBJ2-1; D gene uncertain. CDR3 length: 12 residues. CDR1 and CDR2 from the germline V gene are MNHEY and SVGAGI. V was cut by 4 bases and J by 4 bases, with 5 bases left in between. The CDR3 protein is CASSSRYNEQFF. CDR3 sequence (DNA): TGTGCCAGCAGTTCACGGTACAATGAGCAGTTCTTC.

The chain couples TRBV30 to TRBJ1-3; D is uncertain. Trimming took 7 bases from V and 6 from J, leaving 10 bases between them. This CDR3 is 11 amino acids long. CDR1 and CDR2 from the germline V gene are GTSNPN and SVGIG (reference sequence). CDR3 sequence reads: CAFERENTIYF. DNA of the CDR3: TGTGCCTTCGAGAGAGAAAACACCATATATTTT. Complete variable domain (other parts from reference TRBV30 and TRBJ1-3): SQTIHQWPATLVQPVGSPLSLECTVEGTSNPNLYWYRQAAGRGLQLLFYSVGIGQISSEVPQNLSASRPQDRQFILSSKKLLLSDSGFYLCAFERENTIYFGEGSWLTVV.

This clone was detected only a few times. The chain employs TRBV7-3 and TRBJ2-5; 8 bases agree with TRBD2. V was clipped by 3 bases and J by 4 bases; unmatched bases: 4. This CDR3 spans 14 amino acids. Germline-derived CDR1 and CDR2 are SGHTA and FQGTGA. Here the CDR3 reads CASSFLAGRETQYF. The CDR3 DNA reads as TGTGCCAGCAGCTTCTTAGCGGGGAGAGAGACCCAGTACTTC.

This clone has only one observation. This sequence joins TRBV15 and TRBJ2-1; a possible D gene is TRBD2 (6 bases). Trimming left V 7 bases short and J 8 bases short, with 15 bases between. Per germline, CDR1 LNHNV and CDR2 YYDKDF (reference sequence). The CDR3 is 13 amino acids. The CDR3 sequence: CATNPGGSDEQFF. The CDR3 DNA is TGTGCCACCAACCCAGGAGGGAGCGATGAGCAGTTCTTC. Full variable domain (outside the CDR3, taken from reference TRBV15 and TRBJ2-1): DAMVIQNPRYQVTQFGKPVTLSCSQTLNHNVMYWYQQKSSQAPKLLFHYYDKDFNNEADTPDNFQSRRPNTSFCFLDIRSPGLGDTAMYLCATNPGGSDEQFFGPGTRLTVL.

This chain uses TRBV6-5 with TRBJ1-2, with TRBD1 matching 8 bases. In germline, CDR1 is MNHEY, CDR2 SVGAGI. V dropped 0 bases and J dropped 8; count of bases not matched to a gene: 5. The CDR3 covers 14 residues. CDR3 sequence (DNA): TGTGCCAGCAGTTACTCTGGACAGGGACGCGGCTACACCTTC. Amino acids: CASSYSGQGRGYTF.

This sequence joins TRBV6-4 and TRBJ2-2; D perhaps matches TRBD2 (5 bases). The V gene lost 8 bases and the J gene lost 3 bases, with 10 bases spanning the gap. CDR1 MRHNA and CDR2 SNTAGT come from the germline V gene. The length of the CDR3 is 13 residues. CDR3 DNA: TGTGCCAGCGCTACTAGTGACACCGGGGAGCTGTTTTTT. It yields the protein CASATSDTGELFF.

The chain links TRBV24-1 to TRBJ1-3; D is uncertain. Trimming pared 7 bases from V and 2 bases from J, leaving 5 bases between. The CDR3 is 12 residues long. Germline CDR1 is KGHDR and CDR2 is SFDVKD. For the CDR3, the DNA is TGTGCCACCAGCGGAGCTGGAAACACCATATATTTT. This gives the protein CATSGAGNTIYF.

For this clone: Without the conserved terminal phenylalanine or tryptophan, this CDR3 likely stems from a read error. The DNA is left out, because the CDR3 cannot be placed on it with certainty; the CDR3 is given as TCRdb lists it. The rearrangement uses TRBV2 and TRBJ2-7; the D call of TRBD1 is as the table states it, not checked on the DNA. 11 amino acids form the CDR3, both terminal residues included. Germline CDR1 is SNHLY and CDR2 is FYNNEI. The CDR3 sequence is CASSDPRNQGI.